Listed below are T cell receptor beta chains from one sample, sequenced in a study of response to subunit inactivated influenza vaccine. TCRdb called the RT-PCR reads again in MiXCR, with one record for every CDR3 protein. This table holds hundreds of thousands of distinct CDR3 sequences, 12% found once. Here the sequenced sample was PBMCs from blood, taken on the day of vaccination. These receptors were collected from a man between 50 and 59 years old who received an inactivated influenza vaccine. The CDR3 runs from the conserved cysteine through the conserved F or W. Fields, in order: CDR3 protein, J gene, V gene.

CASSGVHTDTQYF TRBJ2-3 TRBV2
CASSQAWGGNQPQHF TRBJ1-5 TRBV4-1
CASSLQGMGTNEKLFF TRBJ1-4 TRBV5-1
CASTLQGAGYGYTF TRBJ1-2 TRBV5-1
CASSQDPGGGYGYTF TRBJ1-2 TRBV4-2
CASRDGLDNEQFF TRBJ2-1 TRBV2
CASSLSGGEGSYEQYF TRBJ2-7 TRBV7-2
CASSPRGGGDTQYF TRBJ2-3 TRBV5-1
CASSLTGGHSGANVLTF TRBJ2-6 TRBV7-3
CASSLVPGLAGSYEQYF TRBJ2-7 TRBV5-1
CSAREYNTLKTQYF TRBJ2-5 TRBV20-1
CAISGETSGNTDTQYF TRBJ2-3 TRBV10-3
CASSFFPGGQSAGELFF TRBJ2-2 TRBV5-5
CASSFSLNTGELFF TRBJ2-2 TRBV27
CASSQEGSGGGNTGELFF TRBJ2-2 TRBV4-3
CASILRERLLSSYNEQFF TRBJ2-1 TRBV6-5
CASSLAPGTGGNSPLHF TRBJ1-6 TRBV5-1